Listed here is a single TCR beta chain. The data were obtained in a study of blood T cell repertoires in COVID-19. Study summary: The origin of the acute and convalescent COVID-19 samples was the United States, Italy and Spain. PBMCs, B-cell-depleted T cells, or T cells were the source of the cDNA or gDNA that made up the material.

Germline V gene data show CDR1 as SGHAT and CDR2 as FQNNGV. V was cut by 1 base and J by 7 bases, with 10 bases left in between. The CDR3 runs 13 residues. In the study's own analysis: Researchers report that nucleated cell counts were estimated from reference gene primer amplification. The assay was immunoSEQ multiplex PCR, and TCRdb's table has in-frame clones only and misses some. V and J calls and clone size are given by that table; D and trimming were obtained from the DNA. The repertoire consists of approximately 230,000 clones, with 70% to 90% occurring once and the leading ten covering 3%. This rearrangement joins TRBV11-2 to TRBJ1-2; D unclear. This receptor was obtained from a man younger than 30 with active or convalescent COVID-19. Material for sequencing was peripheral blood. The CDR3 loop is CASSLGRGSGYTF. The CDR3 DNA is TGTGCCAGCAGCTTAGGCCGGGGAAGTGGCTACACCTTC. Full variable domain (missing parts from reference TRBV11-2 and TRBJ1-2): EAGVAQSPRYKIIEKRQSVAFWCNPISGHATLYWYQQILGQGPKLLIQFQNNGVVDDSQLPKDRFSAERLKGVDSTLKIQPAKLEDSAVYLCASSLGRGSGYTFGSGTRLTVV.